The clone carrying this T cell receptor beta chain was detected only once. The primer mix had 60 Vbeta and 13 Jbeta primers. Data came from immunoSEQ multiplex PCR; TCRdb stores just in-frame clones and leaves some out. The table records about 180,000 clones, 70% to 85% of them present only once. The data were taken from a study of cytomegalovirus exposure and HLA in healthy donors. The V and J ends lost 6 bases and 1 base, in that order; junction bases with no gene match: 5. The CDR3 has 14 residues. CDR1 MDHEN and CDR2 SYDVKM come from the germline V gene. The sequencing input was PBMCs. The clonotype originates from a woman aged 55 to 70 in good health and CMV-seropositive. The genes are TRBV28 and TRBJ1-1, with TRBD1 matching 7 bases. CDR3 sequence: CASSLTGENTEAFF. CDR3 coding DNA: TGTGCCAGCAGCCTTACAGGGGAGAACACTGAAGCTTTCTTT.